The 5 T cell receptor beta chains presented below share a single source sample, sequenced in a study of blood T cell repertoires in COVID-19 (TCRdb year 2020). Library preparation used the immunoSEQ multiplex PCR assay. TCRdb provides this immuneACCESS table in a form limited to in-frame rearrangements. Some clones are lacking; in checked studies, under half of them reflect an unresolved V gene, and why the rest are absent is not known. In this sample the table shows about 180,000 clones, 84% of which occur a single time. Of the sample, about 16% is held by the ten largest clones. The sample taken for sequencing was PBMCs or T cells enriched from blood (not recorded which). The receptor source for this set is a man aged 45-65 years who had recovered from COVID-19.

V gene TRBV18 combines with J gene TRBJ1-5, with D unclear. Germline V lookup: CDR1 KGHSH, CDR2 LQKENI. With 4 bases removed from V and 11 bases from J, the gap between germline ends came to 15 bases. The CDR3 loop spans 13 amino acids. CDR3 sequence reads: CASSQELVGSQHF. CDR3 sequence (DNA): TGTGCCAGCTCACAAGAATTGGTCGGGTCCCAGCATTTT.

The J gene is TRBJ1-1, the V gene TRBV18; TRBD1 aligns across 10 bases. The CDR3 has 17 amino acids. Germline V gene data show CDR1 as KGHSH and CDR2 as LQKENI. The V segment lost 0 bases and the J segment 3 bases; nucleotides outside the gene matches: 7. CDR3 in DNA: TGTGCCAGCTCACCACCGCTCGGGACAGGGGCTCACACTGAAGCTTTCTTT. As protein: CASSPPLGTGAHTEAFF.

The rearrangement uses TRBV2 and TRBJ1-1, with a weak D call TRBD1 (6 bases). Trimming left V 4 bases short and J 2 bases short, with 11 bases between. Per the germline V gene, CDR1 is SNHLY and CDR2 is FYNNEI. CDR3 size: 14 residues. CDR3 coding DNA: TGTGCCAGCAGTGCCTCGACAGGTAACACTGAAGCTTTCTTT. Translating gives CASSASTGNTEAFF.

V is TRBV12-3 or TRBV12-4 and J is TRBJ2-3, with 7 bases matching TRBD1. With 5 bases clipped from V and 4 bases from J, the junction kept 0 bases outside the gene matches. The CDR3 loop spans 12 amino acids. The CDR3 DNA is TGTGCCAGCAGTACAGGGGCAGATACGCAGTATTTT. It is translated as CASSTGADTQYF.

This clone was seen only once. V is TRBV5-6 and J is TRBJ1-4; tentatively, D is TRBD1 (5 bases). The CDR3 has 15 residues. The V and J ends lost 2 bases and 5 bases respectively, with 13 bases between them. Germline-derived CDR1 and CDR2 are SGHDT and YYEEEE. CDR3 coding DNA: TGTGCCAGCAGCTTAGCTTGGACACTGAATGAAAAACTGTTTTTT. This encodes CASSLAWTLNEKLFF.